The text below deals with one T cell receptor beta chain. There is no known antigen for this receptor. TCRdb names NextSeq 550 as the instrument used. The Human TCR Profiling Kit (MiLaboratory) was used to make UMI-labeled 5' RACE TRB cDNA libraries. The full amount of extracted RNA was used for cDNA synthesis, and the full amount of resulting cDNA was used for PCR amplification. The libraries were made side by side, with each library going through the same number of PCR cycles. On the study's bioinformatics: MIGEC and MiXCR extracted about 48,000 +/- 9,800 unique UMI-labeled TRB cDNA molecules per library, requiring at least two reads per UMI. Each library averaged about 37,000 +/- 9,700 functional in-frame TRB CDR3 nucleotide clonotypes without stop codons. After downsampling to 5000 UMI-labeled TRB molecules per sample, diversity metrics, including normalized Shannon-Wiener and Chao1, were computed in VDJtools. For the central five CDR3 residues, VDJtools calculated physicochemical properties weighted by clonotype size, namely interaction energy, strength, volume and Kidera factor 4. With the reads reprocessed by TCRdb, a single entry stands for each CDR3 protein sequence and no DNA is reported. The V and J calls shown here were made by TCRdb, not taken from the authors' results. This sample's table carries about 30,000 distinct CDR3 sequences. The ten largest clones capture approximately 10% of the sample.

This entry belongs to a study of CXCR3-negative and CXCR3-positive naive CD8 T cells (dated by TCRdb to about 2019). With regard to the full study: In total, about 130 million TRB reads were obtained, which works out to roughly 1.5 +/- 0.3 million reads per library. The diversity and physicochemical repertoire analyses included 11 donors pooled from two independent experiments. For the TRBV-TRBJ cluster analysis, the naive subsets came from 5 donors, while the memory cells came from 3 donors. Findings and caveats that apply to the study as a whole: Because surface CD5, which is linked to self-reactivity in mice, was comparable between the naive subsets, TCR interaction strength was also inferred from TRB CDR3 physicochemical properties. Freshly isolated PBMCs were used for most assays because CXCR3 expression went down partially after cryopreservation. Naive CXCR3-negative and CXCR3-positive cells from the same donor showed similar TRBV-TRBJ usage, whereas memory cells showed distinct patterns. Repertoire diversity was comparably high in both naive subsets but much lower in memory CD8+ T cells.

Each CD8+ T cell subset was flow-sorted in triplicate, with about 320,000 cells per subset placed directly into RLT lysis buffer. Peripheral blood mononuclear cells were isolated from buffy coats using standard density gradient centrifugation. Total RNA was extracted from sorted cells with an RNeasy Mini Kit. Per the germline V gene, SQVTM is the CDR1 and ANQGSEA is the CDR2. Measured from the cysteine to the phenylalanine, the CDR3 is 14 residues long. No DNA has been recorded. Sequenced input: memory CD8+ T cells from blood. Read against the paper, the sample's cell subset or site label means: conventional CD8+ memory T cells (TMEM), sorted as controls. This chain is built from TRBV29-1 and TRBJ2-3; TCRdb's D call, TRBD1, is unchecked because there is no DNA. The sequence was collected from a human donor in good health. Some clones in this sample may be carry-over from other donors' samples. The CDR3 protein is CSVDGTVESVTQYF.